Listed below are T cell receptor beta chains from one sample, sequenced in a study of spatial heterogeneity in lung cancer. TCRdb re-called the 5' RACE reads through MiXCR, storing one row per CDR3 protein. Among some 9,800 distinct CDR3 sequences listed, more than 5% were seen once. The material was lung tumor tissue, obtained at surgery. Every receptor here comes from a male donor with early-stage non-small cell lung cancer. Both conserved end residues are part of each CDR3. Each record gives: J gene, V gene, clone size, CDR3 protein. Expanded clones get a size class; other rows say once, few or many, or leave the size out.

J: TRBJ2-7; V: TRBV6-5; size: many; CDR3: CASSSRTRSYEQYF
J: TRBJ2-7; V: TRBV10-3; size: many; CDR3: CAISEMSSYEQYF
J: TRBJ1-1; V: TRBV12-3/TRBV12-4; size: many; CDR3: CASSGQGALWNTEAFF
J: TRBJ2-2; V: TRBV20-1; size: many; CDR3: CSALVRSTGELFF
J: TRBJ2-1; V: TRBV5-1; size: many; CDR3: CASSRGQASYNEQFF
J: TRBJ2-5; V: TRBV4-2; size: many; CDR3: CASSPGGAEETQYF
J: TRBJ1-2; V: TRBV2; size: many; CDR3: CASSGEGSRKGGYGYTF
J: TRBJ1-3; V: TRBV11-3; size: many; CDR3: CASSLAGASGNTIYF
J: TRBJ2-6; V: TRBV12-3/TRBV12-4; size: many; CDR3: CASRRAPLRSGANVLTF
J: TRBJ1-5; V: TRBV28; size: many; CDR3: CASTWGWGQPQHF
J: TRBJ1-2; V: TRBV3-1; size: medium-sized; CDR3: CASSLSHRESYGYTF
J: TRBJ1-2; V: TRBV19; size: many; CDR3: CASSIDGAGNYGYTF
J: TRBJ1-5; V: TRBV7-2; size: many; CDR3: CASSLRQGANQPQHF
J: TRBJ2-1; V: TRBV11-2; size: medium-sized; CDR3: CASSLGQDQRGNEQFF
J: TRBJ1-4; V: TRBV28; size: .; CDR3: CASSLSPGEKLFF
J: TRBJ1-4; V: TRBV4-2; size: large; CDR3: CASSLRDRGEKLFF
J: TRBJ1-1; V: TRBV28; size: medium-sized; CDR3: CASSLEIGGRVEAFF
J: TRBJ1-5; V: TRBV24-1; size: many; CDR3: CATSDPRGLEPQHF
J: TRBJ1-5; V: TRBV2; size: many; CDR3: CASRARTDNQPQHF
J: TRBJ2-7; V: TRBV5-1; size: many; CDR3: CASSLGFYEQYF
J: TRBJ2-7; V: TRBV11-2; size: many; CDR3: CASSLEGFSGYEQYF
J: TRBJ1-2; V: TRBV15; size: many; CDR3: CATSRDQGQGGYTF
J: TRBJ1-2; V: TRBV14; size: many; CDR3: CASRRGGGSGYTF
J: TRBJ1-1; V: TRBV30; size: many; CDR3: CAWSERGRETEAFF
J: TRBJ1-5; V: TRBV6-1; size: many; CDR3: CASREIGGVNQPQHF
J: TRBJ2-2; V: TRBV7-9; size: many; CDR3: CASSPRTGAYTGELFF
J: TRBJ2-2; V: TRBV12-3/TRBV12-4; size: large; CDR3: CASSGFGELFF
J: TRBJ1-2; V: TRBV28; size: medium-sized; CDR3: CASSSRRGDRIYGYTF
J: TRBJ1-5; V: TRBV12-5; size: medium-sized; CDR3: CASGRGKTANSNQPQHF
J: TRBJ1-6; V: TRBV20-1; size: many; CDR3: CSARDPGQSASPLHF
J: TRBJ2-1; V: TRBV7-9; size: many; CDR3: CASSPGLAGIREQFF
J: TRBJ1-2; V: TRBV27; size: many; CDR3: CATSPLGQLYGYTF
J: TRBJ2-1; V: TRBV11-2; size: medium-sized; CDR3: CASSPTSGGYNEQFF
J: TRBJ2-5; V: TRBV15; size: .; CDR3: CATDGGPPEETQYF
J: TRBJ2-3; V: TRBV24-1; size: many; CDR3: CATSEDGVATDTQYF
J: TRBJ1-5; V: TRBV12-3/TRBV12-4; size: many; CDR3: CASSLAISGGGTPSNQPQHF
J: TRBJ2-4; V: TRBV5-1; size: many; CDR3: CASSLAWGSIQYF
J: TRBJ2-2; V: TRBV11-2; size: many; CDR3: CASSRTYTGELFF
J: TRBJ1-2; V: TRBV27; size: many; CDR3: CASSLNAVYGYTF
J: TRBJ2-7; V: TRBV5-5; size: many; CDR3: CASSRSGAYEQYF
J: TRBJ1-1; V: TRBV9; size: many; CDR3: CASSVAPLGGRTEAFF
J: TRBJ1-3; V: TRBV6-1; size: many; CDR3: CASSESDIGRLSGNTIYF
J: TRBJ2-7; V: TRBV9; size: many; CDR3: CASSETSVAYEQYF
J: TRBJ1-1; V: TRBV5-1; size: many; CDR3: CASSLVTPNTEAFF
J: TRBJ1-4; V: TRBV5-1; size: many; CDR3: CASSLGDRGNEKLFF